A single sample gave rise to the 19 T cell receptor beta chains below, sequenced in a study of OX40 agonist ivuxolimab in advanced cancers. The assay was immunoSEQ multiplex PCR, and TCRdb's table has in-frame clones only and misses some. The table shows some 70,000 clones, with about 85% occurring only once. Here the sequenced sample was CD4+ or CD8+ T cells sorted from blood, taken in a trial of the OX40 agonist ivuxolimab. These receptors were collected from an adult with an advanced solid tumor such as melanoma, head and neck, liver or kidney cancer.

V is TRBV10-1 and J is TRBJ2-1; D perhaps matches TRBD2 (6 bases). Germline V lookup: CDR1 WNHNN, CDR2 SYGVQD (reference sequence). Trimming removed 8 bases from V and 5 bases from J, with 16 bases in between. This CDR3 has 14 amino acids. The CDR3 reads CASARDLAHNEQFF. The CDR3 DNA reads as TGCGCCAGCGCGCGGGACCTGGCACACAATGAGCAGTTCTTC.

The CDR3 sequence is CASSVEASRVYTF. The CDR3 DNA reads as TGTGCCAGCAGTGTGGAGGCCTCGAGGGTATACACCTTC. This chain joins TRBV2 and TRBJ1-2; D not certain. V was shortened by 4 bases and J by 11 bases, with 17 bases between the two germline ends. This CDR3 has 13 residues. The germline CDR1 and CDR2 sequences are SNHLY and FYNNEI.

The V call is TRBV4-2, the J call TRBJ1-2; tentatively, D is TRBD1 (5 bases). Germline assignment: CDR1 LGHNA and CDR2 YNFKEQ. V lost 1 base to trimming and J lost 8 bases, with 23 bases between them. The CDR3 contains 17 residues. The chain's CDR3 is CASSQVWESTGSYGYTF. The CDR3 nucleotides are TGTGCCAGCAGCCAAGTGTGGGAATCCACAGGTAGCTACGGCTACACCTTC.

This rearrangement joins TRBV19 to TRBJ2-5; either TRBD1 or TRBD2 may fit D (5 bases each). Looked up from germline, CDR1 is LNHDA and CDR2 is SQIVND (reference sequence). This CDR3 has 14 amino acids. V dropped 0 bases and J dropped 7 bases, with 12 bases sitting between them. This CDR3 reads CASSIDSGTATQYF. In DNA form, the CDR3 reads TGTGCCAGTAGTATAGATTCAGGGACGGCGACCCAGTACTTC.

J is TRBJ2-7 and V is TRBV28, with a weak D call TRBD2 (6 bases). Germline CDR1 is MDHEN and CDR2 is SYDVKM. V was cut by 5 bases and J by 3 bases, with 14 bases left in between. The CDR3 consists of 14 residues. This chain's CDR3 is CASSLPGDFYEQYF. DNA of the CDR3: TGTGCCAGCAGTCTACCGGGGGACTTCTACGAGCAGTACTTC.

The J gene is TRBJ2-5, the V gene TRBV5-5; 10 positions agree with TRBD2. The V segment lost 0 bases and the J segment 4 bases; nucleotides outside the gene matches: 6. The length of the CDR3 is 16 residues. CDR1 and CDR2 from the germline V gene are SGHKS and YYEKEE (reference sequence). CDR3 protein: CASSLASGRASETQYF. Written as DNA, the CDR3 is TGTGCCAGCAGCTTGGCCAGCGGGAGGGCCTCAGAGACCCAGTACTTC.

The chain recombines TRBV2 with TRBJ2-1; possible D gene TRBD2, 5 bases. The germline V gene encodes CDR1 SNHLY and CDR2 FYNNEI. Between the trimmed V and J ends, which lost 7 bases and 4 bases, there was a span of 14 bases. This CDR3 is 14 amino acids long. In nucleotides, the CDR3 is TGTGCCAGCACGGCGCGGGTCCTTTACAATGAGCAGTTCTTC. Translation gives CASTARVLYNEQFF.

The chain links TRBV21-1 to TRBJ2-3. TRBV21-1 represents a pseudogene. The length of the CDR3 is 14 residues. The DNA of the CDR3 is TGTGCCAGCAGCACGCCCGACCTCACAGATACGCAGTATTTT. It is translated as CASSTPDLTDTQYF.

The CDR3 DNA reads TGTGCCAGCAGCGGGGGGCGCACAGATACGCAGTATTTT. Amino acid sequence: CASSGGRTDTQYF. The chain links TRBV13 to TRBJ2-3, with D perhaps TRBD1 or TRBD2 (6 bases each). Germline CDR1 PRHDT, CDR2 FYEKMQ (reference sequence). Trimming stripped 5 bases from V and 1 base from J, with 7 bases between. The CDR3 spans 13 residues. Complete variable domain (other parts from reference TRBV13 and TRBJ2-3): AAGVIQSPRHLIKEKRETATLKCYPIPRHDTVYWYQQGPGQDPQFLISFYEKMQSDKGSIPDRFSAQQFSDYHSELNMSSLELGDSALYFCASSGGRTDTQYFGPGTRLTVL.

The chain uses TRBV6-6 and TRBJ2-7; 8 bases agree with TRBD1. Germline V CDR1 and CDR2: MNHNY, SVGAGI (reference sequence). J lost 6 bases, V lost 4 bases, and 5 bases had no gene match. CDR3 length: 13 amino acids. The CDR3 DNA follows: TGTGCCAGCAGTTCAGGGGGCCGCCGCGAGCAGTACGTC. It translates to CASSSGGRREQYV.

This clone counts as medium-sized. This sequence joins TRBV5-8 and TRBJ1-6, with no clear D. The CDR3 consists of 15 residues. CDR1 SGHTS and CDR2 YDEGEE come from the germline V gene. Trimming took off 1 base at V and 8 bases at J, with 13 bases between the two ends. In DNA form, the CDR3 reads TGTGCCAGCAGCTTGACTGGCAAAAGGGATTCACCCCTCCACTTT. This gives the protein CASSLTGKRDSPLHF.

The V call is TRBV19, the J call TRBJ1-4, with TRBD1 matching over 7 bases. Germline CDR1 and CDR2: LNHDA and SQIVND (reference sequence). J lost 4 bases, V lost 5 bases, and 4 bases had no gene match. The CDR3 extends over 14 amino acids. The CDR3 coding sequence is TGTGCCAGTAGTTGGAGACAGGGTAATGAAAAACTGTTTTTT. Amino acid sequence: CASSWRQGNEKLFF.

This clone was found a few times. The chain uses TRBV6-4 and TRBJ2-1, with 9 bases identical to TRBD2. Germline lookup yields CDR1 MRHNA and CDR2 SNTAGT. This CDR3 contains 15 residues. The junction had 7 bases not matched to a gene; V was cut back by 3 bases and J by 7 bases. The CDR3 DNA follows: TGTGCCAGCAGTGAAGGGCTAGCGGGGTCTAATGAGCAGTTCTTC. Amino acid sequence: CASSEGLAGSNEQFF.

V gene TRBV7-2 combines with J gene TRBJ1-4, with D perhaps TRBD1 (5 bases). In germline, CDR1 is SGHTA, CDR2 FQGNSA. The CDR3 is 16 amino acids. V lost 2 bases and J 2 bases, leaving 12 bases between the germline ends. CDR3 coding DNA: TGTGCCAGCAGCTTACAAGGGGTCTCGACTAATGAAAAACTGTTTTTT. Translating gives CASSLQGVSTNEKLFF.

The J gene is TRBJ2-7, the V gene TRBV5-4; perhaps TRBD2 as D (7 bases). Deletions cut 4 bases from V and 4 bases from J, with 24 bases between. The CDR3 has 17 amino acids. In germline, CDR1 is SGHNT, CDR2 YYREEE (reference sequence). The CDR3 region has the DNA TGTGCCAGCAGCCCGGAGGGGGGGGGCGGGCGGCGGTACGAGCAGTACTTC. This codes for CASSPEGGGGRRYEQYF.

The CDR3 DNA reads as TGTGCCAGCAGTTCCTTAGGGAATAGCAATCAGCCCCAGCATTTT. It encodes CASSSLGNSNQPQHF. The chain joins TRBV27 to TRBJ1-5; D uncertain. The CDR3 runs to 15 residues. Trimming removed 4 bases from V and 0 bases from J, with 10 bases in between. Germline-derived CDR1 and CDR2 are MNHEY and SMNVEV (reference sequence).

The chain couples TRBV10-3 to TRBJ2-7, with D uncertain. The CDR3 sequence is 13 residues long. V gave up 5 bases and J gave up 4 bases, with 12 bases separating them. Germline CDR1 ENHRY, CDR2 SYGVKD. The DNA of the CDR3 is TGTGCCATCAGTCCCCGAGAGAGTTACGAGCAGTACTTC. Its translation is CAISPRESYEQYF.

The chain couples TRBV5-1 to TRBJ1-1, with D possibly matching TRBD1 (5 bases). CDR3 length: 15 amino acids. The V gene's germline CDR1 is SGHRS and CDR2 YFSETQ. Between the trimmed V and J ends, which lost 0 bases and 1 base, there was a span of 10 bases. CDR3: CASSLDGARNTEAFF. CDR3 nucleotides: TGCGCCAGCAGCTTGGATGGGGCCCGGAACACTGAAGCTTTCTTT.

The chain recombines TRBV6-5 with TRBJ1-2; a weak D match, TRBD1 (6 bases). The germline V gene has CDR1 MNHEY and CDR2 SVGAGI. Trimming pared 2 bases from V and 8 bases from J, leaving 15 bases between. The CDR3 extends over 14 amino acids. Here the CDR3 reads CASSYQNDRRGYTF. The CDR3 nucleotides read TGTGCCAGCAGTTACCAGAACGACAGGCGGGGCTACACCTTC.